The clone carrying this T cell receptor beta chain was seen a single time. Across roughly 25 US areas, participants ranged in age from roughly 18 to 95 years. Two negative PCRs, clearance, or symptom resolution characterized the recovered Cohort 3 donors. In the authors' workflow: Quantification of nucleated cells was approximated via reference gene primer amplification. Sequencing used immunoSEQ multiplex PCR; TCRdb keeps in-frame clones, though not all of them. Clonal size and the V and J genes are those of that table, whereas D and trimming came from the DNA. The data show roughly 250,000 clones, approximately 85% seen once. This sample is drawn from a study of blood T cell repertoires in COVID-19. In the study overall: Samples taken during acute and convalescent COVID-19 were collected in the United States, Italy and Spain.

Between the trimmed V and J ends, which lost 5 bases and 5 bases, there was a span of 16 bases. The CDR3 contains 15 residues. The germline gives CDR1 KGHSH, CDR2 LQKENI. The chain is built from TRBV18 and TRBJ2-1; TRBD1 might be the D (6 bases). Input material: PBMCs or T cells enriched from blood (not recorded which). The clonotype comes from a woman in her forties or fifties who had recovered from COVID-19. The CDR3 nucleotides are TGTGCCAGCTCATCTCCAGGGGCACGGGACAATGAGCAGTTCTTC. This encodes CASSSPGARDNEQFF.